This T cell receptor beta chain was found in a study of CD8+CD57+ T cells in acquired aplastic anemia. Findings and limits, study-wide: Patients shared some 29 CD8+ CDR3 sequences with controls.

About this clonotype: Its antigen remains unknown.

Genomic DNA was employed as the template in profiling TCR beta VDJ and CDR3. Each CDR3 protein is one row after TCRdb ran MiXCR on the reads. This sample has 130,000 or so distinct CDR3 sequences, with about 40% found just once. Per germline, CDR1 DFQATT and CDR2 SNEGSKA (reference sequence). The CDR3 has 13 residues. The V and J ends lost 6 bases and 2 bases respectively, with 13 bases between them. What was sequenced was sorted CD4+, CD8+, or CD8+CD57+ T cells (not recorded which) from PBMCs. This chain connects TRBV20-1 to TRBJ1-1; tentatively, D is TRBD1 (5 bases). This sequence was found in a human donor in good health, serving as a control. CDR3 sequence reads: CSAAVGGNTEAFF. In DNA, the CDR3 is TGCAGTGCCGCAGTGGGGGGAAACACTGAAGCTTTCTTT.